The T cell receptor beta chain under discussion was sequenced for a study of response to subunit inactivated influenza vaccine (dated by TCRdb to the late 2010s). Turning to the overall study: The study used deep quantitative T cell receptor repertoire profiling to track responses to a trivalent subunit inactivated influenza vaccine.

What the research found in general, with its limitations: The authors suggested that each seasonal influenza vaccination may recruit only a limited number of new T cells.

To prepare the library, RT-PCR was applied. Sequencing took place on an Illumina HiSeq 2500. TCRdb handled the public reads itself, with Q25 trimming in fastp and clone calling in MiXCR, and kept productive beta chains. Rows with a matching CDR3 protein are joined into one entry that keeps the most common DNA and genes. This sample holds more than 450,000 distinct CDR3 sequences; around 11% were observed only once. Approximately 10% of the sample goes to the ten largest clones. This clonotype turned up a few times. This receptor's antigen is unknown. There are no base qualities to consult, and no much larger clone falls within one base. Between the V and J ends, shortened by 0 bases and 10 bases respectively, the junction contains 6 bases. Counted from cysteine to phenylalanine, this CDR3 has 12 amino acids. The sequence is cut down to CDR3 DNA, 36 bases in frame from base 1. The same data also contributed to another study, on T cells expressing NK-cell markers. Taken from the second paper: 5'RACE template switching, by which a universal primer site and unique molecular identifiers were added, was used to make TCR beta cDNA libraries. Three sorted T-cell subsets (CD3+CD56+NKG2C+, CD3+CD56+NKG2C- and CD3+CD56-NKG2C+) from fewer than 10 donors had their TCR beta-chain repertoires profiled. Of the eight sequenced donors, seven were found to be HCMV-seropositive and one was found to be HCMV-seronegative. In several experiments an anti-gammadeltaTCR antibody was added to restrict sorting to alphabetaTCR-expressing T cells. In roughly six donors, the dominant CD3+CD56+NKG2C+ clonotypes were among the top 10 CD8+ clonotypes and accounted for about 1.0-7.0% of CD8+ T cells. Those dominant clonotypes were again the most abundant among CD3+CD56-NKG2C+ cells in four donors, at about 25-60.1%. Whether the expanded NKG2C-expressing T cell clones were specific for HCMV antigens remained unclear. The study sequenced eight donors, all healthy volunteers chosen at random: three men and five women. To determine HCMV serostatus, a commercial ELISA kit was used to detect HCMV-specific IgG in serum. Peripheral blood mononuclear cells were isolated from blood by Ficoll density gradient centrifugation. For several donors, unsorted PBMC were also used to sequence bulk peripheral blood T-cell repertoires. cDNA synthesis was primed from the TCR beta constant segment, followed by two successive PCR amplification steps. Libraries were sequenced as 2 x 150 bp reads on Illumina HiSeq 2000/2500, MiSeq or NextSeq. MIGEC was used to demultiplex reads and group the reads by UMI, and MiTCR was used to assemble and quantify clonotypes. To remove erroneous sequences, TCR cDNA sequences were retained only when supported by two or more reads. The tcR package was used for downstream repertoire analysis, and clonotypes were matched between fractions using CDR3 nucleotide sequence together with V segment. Antigen specificity was annotated against VDJdb with VDJmatch, allowing one amino acid substitution in CDR3.

Recombination linked TRBV12-3 or TRBV12-4 to TRBJ1-4, with the D gene uncertain. The sequences come from PBMCs from blood, collected on the day of vaccination. This receptor was taken from a man over 45 who received an inactivated influenza vaccine. Donor details come from another sample of the same person, matched by shared clones. The sequenced DNA is TGTGCCAGCAGTTTAGCCATCTCAAAACTGTTTTTT. Protein translation: CASSLAISKLFF.